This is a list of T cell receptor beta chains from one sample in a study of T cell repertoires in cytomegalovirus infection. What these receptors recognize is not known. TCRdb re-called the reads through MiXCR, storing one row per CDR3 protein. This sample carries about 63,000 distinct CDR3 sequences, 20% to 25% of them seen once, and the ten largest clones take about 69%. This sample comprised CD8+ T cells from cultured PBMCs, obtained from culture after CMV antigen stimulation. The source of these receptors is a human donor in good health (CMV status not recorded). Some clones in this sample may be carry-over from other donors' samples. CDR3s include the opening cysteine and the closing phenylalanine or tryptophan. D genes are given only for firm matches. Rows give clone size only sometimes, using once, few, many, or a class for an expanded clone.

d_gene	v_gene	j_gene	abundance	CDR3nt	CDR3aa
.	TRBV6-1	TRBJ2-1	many	TGTGCCAGCAGAGGACAGTACAATGAGCAGTTCTTC	CASRGQYNEQFF
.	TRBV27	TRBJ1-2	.	TGTGCCAGCAGTTTTAGCAGGGCCCATGGCTACACCTTC	CASSFSRAHGYTF
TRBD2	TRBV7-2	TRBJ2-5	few	TGTGCCAGCAGCCTACTACGGGGGGAAATGGAGACCCAGTACTTC	CASSLLRGEMETQYF
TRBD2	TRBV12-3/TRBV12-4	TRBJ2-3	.	TGTGCCAGCAGTTTAGGCGGGGGGAACACAGATACGCAGTATTTT	CASSLGGGNTDTQYF
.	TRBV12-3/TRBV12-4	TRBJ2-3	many	TGTGCCACCCGATTGGGCAGGGTCACAGATACGCAGTATTTT	CATRLGRVTDTQYF
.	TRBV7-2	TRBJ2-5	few	TGTGCCAGCAGTACTACCCAAGAGACCCAGTACTTC	CASSTTQETQYF
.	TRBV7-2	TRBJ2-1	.	TGTGCCAGCAGCTTAGGACAGTATATGAATGAGCAGTTCTTC	CASSLGQYMNEQFF
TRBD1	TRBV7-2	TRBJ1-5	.	TGTGCCAGCAGCTTCACAGGGGGCGGGGGACGGAGCAATCAGCCCCAGCATTTT	CASSFTGGGGRSNQPQHF
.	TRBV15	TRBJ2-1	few	TGTGCCACCAGCAGAGATCGCCCGGGCCTCTCCTACAATGAGCAGTTCTTC	CATSRDRPGLSYNEQFF
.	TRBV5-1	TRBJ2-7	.	TGCGCCAGCAGCTTGGAAGGAACGTCCTACGAGCAGTACTTC	CASSLEGTSYEQYF
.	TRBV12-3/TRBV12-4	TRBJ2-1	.	TGTGCCAGCAGTTTATGGGAGGGGGGTTCCTACAATGAGCAGTTCTTC	CASSLWEGGSYNEQFF
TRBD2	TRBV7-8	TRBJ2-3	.	TGTGCCAGCAGCTTACGTCTAGCGGGGACAGATACGCAGTATTTT	CASSLRLAGTDTQYF
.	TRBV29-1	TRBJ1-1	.	TGCAGCGTTGAACCGTTCAACACTGAAGCTTTCTTT	CSVEPFNTEAFF
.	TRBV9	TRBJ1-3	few	TGTGCCAGCAGCGTAGAGTTAGGCGGCCGCTCTGGAAACACCATATATTTT	CASSVELGGRSGNTIYF
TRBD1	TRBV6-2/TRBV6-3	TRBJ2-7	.	TGTGCCAGCAGCTGGGAGAGGGGACAGGGGGCGAAGACCTCTCGATACGAGCAGTACTTC	CASSWERGQGAKTSRYEQYF
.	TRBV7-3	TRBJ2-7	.	TGTGCCAGCAGCTTACGGGGTTCCAGCGAGAGGAGGTCCTACGAGCAGTACTTC	CASSLRGSSERRSYEQYF
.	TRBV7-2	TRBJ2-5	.	TGTGCCAGCAGCTCTCGGACTGAAGAGACCCAGTACTTC	CASSSRTEETQYF
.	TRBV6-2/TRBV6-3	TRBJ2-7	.	TGTGCCAGCGGTCAGGGTCAGACCTACGAGCAGTACTTC	CASGQGQTYEQYF
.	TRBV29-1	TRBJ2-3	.	TGCAGCGTTGATACCCAGGGCCTAGTCACAGATACGCAGTATTTT	CSVDTQGLVTDTQYF
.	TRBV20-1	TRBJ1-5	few	TGCAGTGCCCCGGCCCGGGACAACGAAAGCAATCAGCCCCAGCATTTT	CSAPARDNESNQPQHF
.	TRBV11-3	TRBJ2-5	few	TGTGCCAGCAGCTTGGGGACGGCAGAGACCCAGTACTTC	CASSLGTAETQYF
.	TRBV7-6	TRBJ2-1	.	TGTGCCAGCAGCTTAGAGTCAACACCCTACAATGAGCAGTTCTTC	CASSLESTPYNEQFF
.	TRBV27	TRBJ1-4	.	TGTGCCAGCAGTTTGGGGGGGGCTGAAAAACTGTTTTTT	CASSLGGAEKLFF
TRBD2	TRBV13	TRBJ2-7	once	TGTGCCACAGGCGGGGGGGCCTACTACGAGCAGTACTTC	CATGGGAYYEQYF
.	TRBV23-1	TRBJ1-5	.	TGCGCCAGCGGCGGCGGATCCTCAGAGAGCAATCAGCCCCAGCATTTT	CASGGGSSESNQPQHF
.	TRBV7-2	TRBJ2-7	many	TGTGCCAGCAGCTTAGTAGGGGAGCAGTACTTC	CASSLVGEQYF
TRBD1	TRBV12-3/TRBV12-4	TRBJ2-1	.	TGTGCCAGCCGGTCAGGGGGCTTCTACAATGAGCAGTTCTTC	CASRSGGFYNEQFF
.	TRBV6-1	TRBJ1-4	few	TGTGCCAGCAGTGAAAAGGGTCCCAAGGGGAACTATAATGAAAAACTGTTTTTT	CASSEKGPKGNYNEKLFF
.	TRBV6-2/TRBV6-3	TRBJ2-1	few	TGTGCCATCAGGGAGGGGGGTAGCTCCTACAATGAGCAGTTCTTC	CAIREGGSSYNEQFF
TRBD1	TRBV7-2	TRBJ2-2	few	TGTGCCAGCAGCAAGCCCAGGGACAGGCCGATCACCGGGGAGCTGTTTTTT	CASSKPRDRPITGELFF
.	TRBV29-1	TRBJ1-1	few	TGCAGCGTTGGAGGTGCAGTCAACACTGAAGCTTTCTTT	CSVGGAVNTEAFF
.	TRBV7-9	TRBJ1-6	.	TGTGCCAGCAGCTCCCCACAGTGGGGGGTGAATTCACCCCTCCACTTT	CASSSPQWGVNSPLHF
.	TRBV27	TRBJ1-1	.	TGTGCCAGCAGGCCCGGGACCTGGAACACTGAAGCTTTCTTT	CASRPGTWNTEAFF
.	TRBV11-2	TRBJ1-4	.	TGTGCCAGCACCATCGGTACTGCAACTAATGAAAAACTGTTTTTT	CASTIGTATNEKLFF
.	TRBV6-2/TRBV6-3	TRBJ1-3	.	TGTGCCAGCAGTTACGACAGGCTAAGCTCTGGAAACACCATATATTTT	CASSYDRLSSGNTIYF
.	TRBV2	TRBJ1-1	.	TGTGCCAGCAGGGGTCGGGCAGAAGCTTTCTTT	CASRGRAEAFF
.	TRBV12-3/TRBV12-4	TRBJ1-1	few	TGTGCCAGCAGTACGGGGGGCTGGGCTTTCTTT	CASSTGGWAFF
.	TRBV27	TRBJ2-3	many	TGTGCCAGCAGTTTAAGAAAGCCAGGATCTAGCACAGATACGCAGTATTTT	CASSLRKPGSSTDTQYF
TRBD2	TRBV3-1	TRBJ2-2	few	TGTGCCAGCAGCCCCAGAAGGAGGACTAGCGGGACACTCACCGGGGAGCTGTTTTTT	CASSPRRRTSGTLTGELFF
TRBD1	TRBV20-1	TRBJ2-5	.	TGCAGTGCTAGGCAAAGGGACAGGGTCCAAGAGACCCAGTACTTC	CSARQRDRVQETQYF